The clone carrying this T cell receptor beta chain was counted only a few times. Its specificity is unknown. The Oncomine TCR Beta short-read assay was applied to DNA of cultured CD4+ T cells. From the PCR reads, TCRdb called clonotypes with MiXCR, one entry per CDR3 protein. The sample contains roughly 13,000 distinct CDR3 sequences, roughly two thirds of which appear only once. These data originate in a study of vaccination and CD4 T cells after COVID-19. Broader study findings: Although the median of SARS-CoV-2-reactive clonotypes rose from around 19 to 38, the change was not significant.

V was cut by 10 bases and J by 6 bases, with 15 bases left in between. This CDR3 region has 12 residues. The germline gives CDR1 ENHRY, CDR2 SYGVKD. The treatment was: approximately 11-day PBMC culture with coronavirus spike peptide pools or control peptides (ViraFEST assay). This chain joins TRBV10-3 and TRBJ1-2; a weak D match, TRBD1 (6 bases). The sequenced sample was CD4+ T cells from blood, cultured in vitro. This sequence originates from a human donor who had recovered from COVID-19. CDR3 in DNA: TGTGCCAACCACAGGGAAGGTCATGGCTACACCTTC. This translates into CANHREGHGYTF.